Following are 5 T cell receptor beta chains from one sample sequenced in a study of T cells in women clearing cervical HPV infection. TCRdb's copy holds only in-frame clones and misses some; the assay was immunoSEQ multiplex PCR. Its listing shows 22,000 or so clones. Sequencing used blood buffy coat. The receptors shown here come from a woman aged 18-70 years with a cervical HPV16 infection that either progressed to CIN3+ or cleared (not recorded which).

Concerning this clone: The sequence runs out 3 residues before the end of the CDR3; the remainder is reconstructed from the germline J gene. V and J are TRBV12-3 or TRBV12-4 and TRBJ2-7; no firm D call. This CDR3 spans 11 amino acids. V was shortened by 5 bases and J by 2 bases, with 4 bases between the two germline ends. The chain's CDR3 is CASSNTYEQYF. Partial CDR3 DNA: TGTGCCAGCAGTAACACCTACGAG.

A note on this clone: The read ends 3 residues shy of where the CDR3 ends; the end is completed using the germline J gene. The V and J genes are TRBV14 and TRBJ2-2; 10 bases line up with TRBD2. With 4 bases clipped from V and 1 base from J, the junction kept 0 bases outside the gene matches. The length of the CDR3 is 15 residues. CDR1 SGHDN and CDR2 FVKESK come from the germline V gene. The covered CDR3 bases are TGTGCCAGCAGCCGACTAGCGGGGAACACCGGGGAG. Its protein product is CASSRLAGNTGE. The entire CDR3 is CASSRLAGNTGELFF.

On this clone itself: The CDR3 goes on 3 residues after the read ends, and that part is filled in from the germline J gene. The rearrangement joins TRBV19 to TRBJ1-5; 8 nucleotides match TRBD1. Germline V gene sequence: CDR1 LNHDA, CDR2 SQIVND (reference sequence). V lost 4 bases, J lost 2 bases, and 1 base stayed unmatched. The CDR3 loop spans 14 amino acids. CDR3 bases read: TGTGCCAGTAGTAGGGGACAGGGCAATCAGCCC. Translating it yields CASSRGQGNQP. In full, the CDR3 is CASSRGQGNQPQHF.

About this clone itself: The read comes to an end 3 residues before the CDR3 does, leaving the germline J gene to fill in the end. The chain combines TRBV5-8 with TRBJ1-4; possible D gene TRBD1, 5 bases. The V gene's germline CDR1 is SGHTS and CDR2 YDEGEE. The ends were cut back, 7 bases at V and 2 bases at J, with 15 bases in the middle. The CDR3 totals 15 residues. The CDR3 reads CASPGTGYTNEKLFF. The CDR3 bases that were read are TGTGCCAGCCCTGGAACAGGTTACACTAATGAAAAA.

Concerning this clone: The CDR3 end is not reached by the read, which stops 3 residues before it; the germline J gene fills it in. The rearrangement joins TRBV4-1 to TRBJ2-1; 8 positions agree with TRBD2. The V and J ends lost 3 bases and 4 bases, in that order; junction bases with no gene match: 8. The germline V gene encodes CDR1 MGHRA and CDR2 YSYEKL. The CDR3 contains 16 residues. The CDR3 sequence: CASSHIAGSKYNEQFF. The CDR3 DNA, read in part, is TGCGCCAGCAGCCACATAGCGGGAAGTAAGTACAATGAG.